This T cell receptor beta chain comes out of a study of blood T cell repertoires in COVID-19. Whole-study context: Sources were T cells, B-cell-depleted T cells, or PBMCs; the material itself was cDNA or gDNA.

The CDR3 length is 14 residues. J was trimmed by 7 bases and V by 1 base; bases with no gene match: 7. Germline V lookup: CDR1 LGHDT, CDR2 YNNKEL (reference sequence). It was during active infection that Seattle patients were enrolled and then longitudinally followed. Methods used by the authors: Amplification of reference gene primers provided the estimated nucleated cell counts. Assay used: immunoSEQ multiplex PCR; TCRdb lists only in-frame clones, some missing. D and trimming come from the DNA, and the V and J calls and clone size come from that table. There are 250,000 to 300,000 clones in the sample; around 90% occur only once, and more than 8.5% lies in the top ten. In its sample, this clone was seen once.

This rearrangement joins TRBV3-1 (or the pseudogene TRBV3-2) to TRBJ2-7, with 7 bases fitting TRBD1. This TCR came from a woman between 65 and 79 years old with COVID-19, enrolled during active disease. Input material: peripheral blood. CDR3 in DNA: TGTGCCAGCAGCCAAGGGCAGGGGGTCGGGGAGCAGTACTTC. This translates into CASSQGQGVGEQYF.